A single sample is the source of the 16 T cell receptor beta chains below, sequenced in a study of shared clonotypes between healthy human individuals. Clones were sequenced by immunoSEQ multiplex PCR, and TCRdb holds only the in-frame ones, with some missing. The sample yields roughly 2.5 million clones, around 94% seen once. The sample consisted of naive CD4+ T cells sorted from blood. Subset given: CD45RA+ positively selected. All receptors come from a man aged 18 to 29 in good health.

The chain recombines TRBV6-1 with TRBJ1-3, with no clear D. This CDR3 region has 15 residues. The V end was cut by 4 bases, the J end by 3 bases, with 13 bases between. Germline lookup yields CDR1 MNHNS and CDR2 SASEGT. As DNA, the CDR3 is TGTGCCAGCAGTGCCGAGGGAGCGCGTGGAAACACCATATATTTT. Translating gives CASSAEGARGNTIYF.

The V gene is TRBV16, the J gene TRBJ1-2; maybe TRBD1 (5 bases). The V end was cut by 0 bases, the J end by 4 bases, with 12 bases between. CDR3 length equals 15 residues. Germline loops: CDR1 KGHSY, CDR2 FQNENV. The CDR3 reads CASSQSGEAAYGYTF. The CDR3 coding sequence is TGTGCCAGCAGCCAATCGGGGGAGGCCGCCTATGGCTACACCTTC.

The chain couples TRBV30 to TRBJ2-3; D perhaps matches TRBD2 (6 bases). CDR3 length: 12 residues. CDR1 GTSNPN and CDR2 SVGIG come from the germline V gene (reference sequence). Deletions cut 8 bases from V and 2 bases from J, with 11 bases between. CDR3 sequence (DNA): TGTGCCCTTAGCGGATACACAGATACGCAGTATTTT. Translated: CALSGYTDTQYF.

As for this clone: Other DNA sequences in the sample encode the same CDR3. V and J are TRBV6-5 and TRBJ1-6; a possible D gene is TRBD1 (5 bases). The CDR3 is 15 amino acids. Looked up from germline, CDR1 is MNHEY and CDR2 is SVGAGI. V was pared by 0 bases and J by 5 bases, with 8 bases between. The chain's CDR3 is CASSYSGTNNSPLHF. CDR3 in DNA: TGTGCCAGCAGTTACTCGGGGACCAATAATTCACCCCTCCACTTT.

This clone was recorded only once. The chain employs TRBV9 and TRBJ2-3, with D possibly TRBD2 on 6 matching bases. There are 16 residues in the CDR3. Trimming stripped 4 bases from V and 2 bases from J, with 17 bases between. Germline-derived CDR1 and CDR2 are SGDLS and YYNGEE. The CDR3 loop is CASSWRGRPFTDTQYF. CDR3 bases: TGTGCCAGCAGCTGGCGGGGTCGGCCTTTCACAGATACGCAGTATTTT.

As concerns this clone: Other DNA sequences in the same sample also yield this CDR3. The CDR3 DNA reads as TGCGCCAGCAGCGAACAGGGGGATCAGCCCCAGCATTTT. Its protein is CASSEQGDQPQHF. The chain is built from TRBV10-2 and TRBJ1-5, with 8 bases aligning to TRBD1. CDR1 is WSHSY, CDR2 SAAADI, per germline. With 6 bases clipped from V and 5 bases from J, the junction kept 3 bases outside the gene matches. This CDR3 is built from 13 residues.

The gene calls are TRBV6-1 and TRBJ2-7, with a weak D call TRBD1 (5 bases). Trimming pared 4 bases from V and 3 bases from J, leaving 10 bases between. This CDR3 is 13 amino acids long. Germline CDR1 and CDR2: MNHNS and SASEGT. CDR3 region: CASSADRRYEQYF. As DNA, the CDR3 is TGTGCCAGCAGTGCCGACAGACGCTACGAGCAGTACTTC.

This clone was recorded once. This rearrangement joins TRBV2 to TRBJ1-4; no clear D gene. The CDR3 contains 12 residues. Germline V lookup: CDR1 SNHLY, CDR2 FYNNEI. V lost 2 bases to trimming and J lost 12 bases, with 10 bases between them. CDR3 sequence reads: CASSEIPHQLFF. The CDR3, as DNA: TGTGCCAGCAGTGAAATCCCCCACCAACTGTTTTTT.

The V and J genes are TRBV18 and TRBJ1-4; D is possibly TRBD1 (5 bases). Per the germline V gene, CDR1 is KGHSH and CDR2 is LQKENI. CDR3 length: 13 amino acids. V was pared by 2 bases and J by 7 bases, with 8 bases between. This chain's CDR3 is CASSPGRGEKLFF. CDR3 in DNA: TGTGCCAGCTCACCAGGAAGGGGTGAAAAACTGTTTTTT.

The chain couples TRBV6-1 to TRBJ2-7; 7 bases map to TRBD2. CDR1 MNHNS and CDR2 SASEGT come from the germline V gene. J gave up 2 bases and V 6 bases, and 10 bases lay outside the gene matches. This CDR3 has 15 residues. The chain's CDR3 is CASRLSGGSPYEQYF. In DNA, the CDR3 is TGTGCCAGCAGATTATCGGGGGGTAGTCCCTACGAGCAGTACTTC.

The rearrangement joins TRBV18 to TRBJ1-2, with a weak D call TRBD1 (5 bases). V was clipped by 3 bases and J by 6 bases, with 11 bases between them. The CDR3 has 13 residues. The germline gives CDR1 KGHSH, CDR2 LQKENI. The CDR3: CASSPRAGDGYTF. The DNA for the CDR3 is TGTGCCAGCTCACCCCGCGCGGGGGATGGCTACACCTTC.

Regarding this clone: This CDR3 is also generated by other DNA sequences in the sample. J is TRBJ2-3 and V is TRBV5-1, with 10 bases that match TRBD2. The CDR3 sequence is 15 residues long. The junction had 3 bases not matched to a gene; V was cut back by 4 bases and J by 1 base. Germline CDR1 reads SGHRS; CDR2 reads YFSETQ. CDR3: CASSILAGGTDTQYF. The CDR3 DNA reads TGCGCCAGCAGCATTCTAGCGGGGGGCACAGATACGCAGTATTTT. Complete variable domain (other parts from reference TRBV5-1 and TRBJ2-3): KAGVTQTPRYLIKTRGQQVTLSCSPISGHRSVSWYQQTPGQGLQFLFEYFSETQRNKGNFPGRFSGRQFSNSRSEMNVSTLELGDSALYLCASSILAGGTDTQYFGPGTRLTVL.

The chain couples TRBV10-3 to TRBJ1-1; 7 bases agree with TRBD1. J gave up 4 bases and V 3 bases, and 8 bases lay outside the gene matches. Germline loops: CDR1 ENHRY, CDR2 SYGVKD. The CDR3 is 15 amino acids. The CDR3 DNA reads TGTGCCATCAGTGATACAGGGGCGGGGAGCACTGAAGCTTTCTTT. Translation gives CAISDTGAGSTEAFF.

This chain uses TRBV30 with TRBJ1-6; no reliable D call. This CDR3 has 14 residues. Trimming took 5 bases from V and 5 from J, leaving 13 bases between them. Germline CDR1 GTSNPN, CDR2 SVGIG (reference sequence). The CDR3 is CAWQMTSHNSPLHF. For the CDR3, the DNA is TGTGCCTGGCAGATGACGTCTCATAATTCACCCCTCCACTTT.

This sequence joins TRBV2 and TRBJ1-5; 8 positions agree with TRBD1. Germline loops: CDR1 SNHLY, CDR2 FYNNEI. The junction had 5 bases not matched to a gene; V was cut back by 6 bases and J by 7 bases. CDR3 length equals 13 residues. The CDR3 region is CASRGQGWQPQHF. The CDR3 region has the DNA TGTGCCAGCAGAGGACAGGGATGGCAGCCCCAGCATTTT.

In nucleotides, the CDR3 is TGTGCCAGCAGCTTCCGCGGGGCGGGGGATACGCAGTATTTT. This gives the protein CASSFRGAGDTQYF. The chain combines TRBV11-3 with TRBJ2-3, with a tentative D call TRBD2 (6 bases). This CDR3 has 14 amino acids. V was clipped by 3 bases and J by 6 bases, with 13 bases between them. Germline CDR1 reads SGHNT; CDR2 reads YENEEA.